This TCR beta chain is drawn from a study of T cells in localized non-small cell lung cancer. This clone was counted a few times. Antigen unknown. Study conclusions and caveats: The study found T cell clonality highest in uninvolved adjacent lung, above tumor.

TCRdb's copy holds only in-frame clones and misses some; the assay was immunoSEQ multiplex PCR. The sample includes fewer than 15,000 clones, 86% of them seen just once. Germline lookup yields CDR1 GTSNPN and CDR2 SVGIG (reference sequence). The ends were cut back, 0 bases at V and 5 bases at J, with 7 bases in the middle. The length of the CDR3 is 13 residues. The specimen comprised peripheral blood, sampled before any cancer treatment. The chain recombines TRBV30 with TRBJ2-2; D tentatively fits TRBD1 or TRBD2 (5 bases each). The receptor was derived from a male donor older than 55 with stage III lung adenocarcinoma. CDR3 in amino acids: CAWSVGGTGELFF. As DNA, the CDR3 is TGTGCCTGGAGTGTTGGGGGAACCGGGGAGCTGTTTTTT.